The source of this T cell receptor (beta chain) is a study of CD8 T cells in Susac syndrome. Random-hexamer reverse transcription was applied to about 0.45 to 1 ug RNA. The method of amplification for TCR beta CDR3 was immunoSEQ multiplex PCR, covering 54 Vbeta and 13 Jbeta. TCRdb reprocessed the immunoSEQ multiplex PCR reads with MiXCR, giving one entry per CDR3 protein. The table shows fewer than 250,000 distinct CDR3 sequences, with 80% to 95% occurring only once. Peripheral blood CD8+ and CD4+ T cells were profiled by TCR beta sequencing. The patients who served as multiple sclerosis controls were treatment-naive and had stable or active relapsing-remitting disease that fulfilled the revised McDonald criteria. The TEMRA cells underwent FACS enrichment, while the CD8+ and CD4+ T cells underwent negative isolation. The CDR3 runs to 15 residues. Trimming took 3 bases from V and 0 from J; bases not matched to a gene: 5. The germline V gene has CDR1 MGHRA and CDR2 YSYEKL.

This receptor was taken from a human donor with multiple sclerosis. The chain carries TRBV4-1 and TRBJ2-7; TRBD1 matches 7 bases. Sequences were obtained from CD8+ T cells from PBMCs. As DNA, the CDR3 is TGCGCCAGCAGCCACCCGCACAGGGGCTCCTACGAGCAGTACTTC. Translated: CASSHPHRGSYEQYF.